Only a few counts were recorded for the clone carrying this T cell receptor (beta chain). This record belongs to a study of blood T cell repertoires in COVID-19. There are 16 residues in the CDR3. Germline CDR1 and CDR2: SGHNT and YYREEE (reference sequence). The V segment lost 0 bases and the J segment 1 base; nucleotides outside the gene matches: 2. As originally analysed: Amplification with reference gene primers provided the estimates of nucleated cell counts. TCRdb keeps only in-frame clones here, not all; method: immunoSEQ multiplex PCR. That table supplies the V and J calls and clone size; D and trimming were determined from the DNA. The sample has 200,000 to 300,000 clones, about 90% seen once.

This TCR came from a man in his 60s with acute or convalescent COVID-19. Sequences were obtained from peripheral blood. The J gene is TRBJ2-1, the V gene TRBV5-4; 9 bases are shared with TRBD2. The CDR3 nucleotides read TGTGCCAGCAGCTTGGGACTAGCGGAATCCTACAATGAGCAGTTCTTC. It encodes CASSLGLAESYNEQFF.